The source of this TCR beta chain is a study of blood T cell repertoires in COVID-19. Study summary: The samples span acute and convalescent COVID-19 from the United States, Italy and Spain. T cells, B-cell-depleted T cells, or PBMCs provided the cDNA or gDNA that served as material.

The CDR3 covers 14 residues. V was clipped by 5 bases and J by 0 bases, with 10 bases between them. Germline CDR1 is SGHTA and CDR2 is FQGNSA. Followed over time, Seattle patients had been enrolled while infection was active. TCRdb's table, derived via immunoSEQ multiplex PCR, lists solely in-frame clones and lacks some. In the table there are roughly 340,000 clones, 89% of which are singletons. The sample was peripheral blood. The chain recombines TRBV7-2 with TRBJ1-2, with a tentative D call TRBD1 (6 bases). This TCR was recovered from a woman aged 25-40 years with COVID-19, enrolled during active disease. The CDR3: CASSRTDTNYGYTF. The CDR3 DNA sequence: TGTGCCAGCAGCCGGACAGACACTAACTATGGCTACACCTTC.